One T cell receptor beta chain is described in this entry. This entry is derived from a study of blood T cell repertoires in COVID-19. Overall study context: PBMCs, B-cell-depleted T cells, or T cells provided the cDNA or gDNA that made up the material.

Germline CDR1 and CDR2: LNHDA and SQIVND (reference sequence). The V gene lost 4 bases and the J gene lost 4 bases, with 22 bases spanning the gap. This CDR3 is 17 amino acids long. Profiled with immunoSEQ multiplex PCR; TCRdb holds only in-frame clones, not every one. The table has approximately 90,000 clones, about 86% seen once; the top ten hold roughly 6.5%. The chain employs TRBV19 and TRBJ1-1; D is unresolved. The sample taken for sequencing was peripheral blood. This TCR was recovered from a man aged 60 to 69 with acute or convalescent COVID-19. CDR3 sequence: CASSTDPVGVLGTEAFF. The CDR3 DNA follows: TGTGCCAGTAGTACCGACCCGGTCGGGGTTCTGGGCACTGAAGCTTTCTTT.